The 14 T cell receptor beta chains reported below all come from one sample, sequenced in a study of CD8 T cells in ankylosing spondylitis. These receptors' antigens are unknown. TCRdb used MiXCR to reprocess the 5' RACE reads, holding one entry per CDR3 protein. This table has approximately 400,000 distinct CDR3 sequences, 17% appearing once. Study-wide findings and caveats: Ankylosing spondylitis blood appeared to be characterized by a TCR beta motif of about 8 highly homologous variants.

Input material: blood, either unsorted or a sorted T cell fraction (not recorded which). All receptors derive from a male donor with ankylosing spondylitis.

The chain recombines TRBV6-1 with TRBJ2-3, with TRBD2 matching over 13 bases. This CDR3 spans 16 amino acids. CDR1 is MNHNS, CDR2 SASEGT, per germline. J was trimmed by 8 bases and V by 4 bases; bases with no gene match: 9. The CDR3 DNA is TGTGCCAGCAGTGTCCCCGGACTAGCGGGAGTAGTTACGCAGTATTTT. Translating it yields CASSVPGLAGVVTQYF.

The V call is TRBV9, the J call TRBJ2-2; 10 positions agree with TRBD2. CDR3 length equals 17 residues. Germline values: CDR1 SGDLS, CDR2 YYNGEE. V trimming: 1 base; J trimming: 3 bases; junction bases outside the gene matches: 6. The CDR3, as DNA: TGTGCCAGCAGCGTAAAAGGACTAGCGGACCACACCGGGGAGCTGTTTTTT. This codes for CASSVKGLADHTGELFF.

This clonotype showed up just once. CDR3 protein: CATSRDSGGDEKLFF. For the CDR3, the DNA is TGTGCCACCAGCAGAGATTCAGGGGGCGATGAAAAACTGTTTTTT. The rearrangement links TRBV15 to TRBJ1-4, with 8 bases aligning to TRBD1. Trimming cost V 0 bases and J 6 bases; bases outside gene matches: 3. Per germline, CDR1 LNHNV and CDR2 YYDKDF (reference sequence). CDR3 length: 15 residues.

In this sample, this clonotype turned up a few times. J is TRBJ2-5 and V is TRBV5-1; 9 bases are shared with TRBD2. CDR1 and CDR2 (germline): SGHRS, YFSETQ. V shed 4 bases, J shed 5 bases, and the junction held 6 bases outside the gene matches. The CDR3 is 14 residues long. The CDR3 nucleotides read TGCGCCAGCAGCGTTAGCGGGGGAGGGGAGACCCAGTACTTC. Its protein is CASSVSGGGETQYF.

This clonotype has only a few counts. The gene calls are TRBV20-1 and TRBJ1-5; no reliable D call. V was trimmed by 3 bases and J by 7 bases, leaving 10 bases between them. The CDR3 is 12 amino acids. Germline CDR1 reads DFQATT; CDR2 reads SNEGSKA (reference sequence). In DNA, the CDR3 is TGCAGTGCTAGTTTGGGCGGGCAGCCCCAGCATTTT. This sequence encodes CSASLGGQPQHF.

The rearrangement links TRBV3-1 to TRBJ1-2; D gene uncertain. Germline lookup yields CDR1 LGHDT and CDR2 YNNKEL (reference sequence). V lost 0 bases to trimming and J lost 7 bases, with 9 bases between them. The CDR3 is 13 amino acids. The CDR3 reads CASSQESVGGYTF. CDR3 sequence (DNA): TGTGCCAGCAGCCAAGAAAGTGTCGGTGGCTACACCTTC.

The J gene is TRBJ1-1, the V gene TRBV14; no clear D. Trimming cost V 4 bases and J 3 bases, with 12 bases left between them. Per germline, CDR1 SGHDN and CDR2 FVKESK. The CDR3 is made up of 14 amino acids. The CDR3 DNA is TGTGCCAGCAGCCTTAGGACCGGGTACACTGAAGCTTTCTTT. Its translation: CASSLRTGYTEAFF.

This clonotype was seen a few times. The chain is built from TRBV5-6 and TRBJ2-1; TRBD2 agrees at 9 bases. Germline CDR1 SGHDT, CDR2 YYEEEE. The CDR3 covers 15 residues. Trimming at V came to 4 bases and at J to 3 bases, leaving 5 bases not matched to a gene. CDR3 loop: CASSRASGNYNEQFF. The CDR3 DNA reads TGTGCCAGCAGCAGGGCTAGCGGGAACTACAATGAGCAGTTCTTC.

This clonotype has more than one count but fewer than ten. The rearrangement joins TRBV27 to TRBJ1-6; D not certain. Germline loops: CDR1 MNHEY, CDR2 SMNVEV (reference sequence). Trimming stripped 2 bases from V and 0 bases from J, with 11 bases between. The CDR3 is 17 residues long. Written as DNA, the CDR3 is TGTGCCAGCAGTTTAGTCGGCCGCTACTCCTATAATTCACCCCTCCACTTT. It translates to CASSLVGRYSYNSPLHF.

At least ten counts were recorded for this clonotype. The chain joins TRBV3-1 to TRBJ1-1; 7 positions agree with TRBD1. With 4 bases clipped from V and 0 bases from J, the junction kept 5 bases outside the gene matches. The germline V gene encodes CDR1 LGHDT and CDR2 YNNKEL (reference sequence). This CDR3 is built from 15 residues. DNA of the CDR3: TGTGCCAGCAGCCCCCGACAGGGTGTGAACACTGAAGCTTTCTTT. As protein: CASSPRQGVNTEAFF.

This clonotype was observed a few times. This chain uses TRBV7-7 with TRBJ2-1; 12 nucleotides agree with TRBD2. The CDR3 length is 17 residues. The germline gives CDR1 SSHAT, CDR2 FNYEAQ (reference sequence). V was pared by 1 base and J by 7 bases, with 8 bases of the junction left unmatched. The CDR3 bases are TGTGCCAGCAGCTTAGGAGGTTGGGGGACTAGCGGGAATGAGCAGTTCTTC. Translating gives CASSLGGWGTSGNEQFF.

J is TRBJ2-3 and V is TRBV20-1, with TRBD2 as a possible D gene (5 bases). Per germline, CDR1 DFQATT and CDR2 SNEGSKA (reference sequence). The CDR3 spans 15 residues. Trimming cost V 0 bases and J 11 bases, with 21 bases left between them. CDR3 bases: TGCAGTGCTAGAGACCCTAAGGAGGAGTTGGCAAAGCAGTATTTT. Its protein is CSARDPKEELAKQYF.

This clonotype was detected only a few times. The V and J genes are TRBV12-3 or TRBV12-4 and TRBJ2-1; TRBD2 matches 11 bases. The junction had 9 bases not matched to a gene; V was cut back by 5 bases and J by 3 bases. CDR3 length equals 17 residues. CDR3 coding DNA: TGTGCCAGCAGTGGGGGCCGGACTAGCGGGTTCTACAATGAGCAGTTCTTC. This encodes CASSGGRTSGFYNEQFF.

A few counts support this clonotype. The genes are TRBV20-1 and TRBJ1-2; 8 bases are shared with TRBD1. The germline V gene encodes CDR1 DFQATT and CDR2 SNEGSKA (reference sequence). V gave up 5 bases and J gave up 4 bases; unmatched junction bases: 6. The CDR3 totals 13 residues. CDR3 sequence: CSADRGFFYGYTF. The DNA for the CDR3 is TGCAGTGCTGACAGGGGTTTCTTCTATGGCTACACCTTC.